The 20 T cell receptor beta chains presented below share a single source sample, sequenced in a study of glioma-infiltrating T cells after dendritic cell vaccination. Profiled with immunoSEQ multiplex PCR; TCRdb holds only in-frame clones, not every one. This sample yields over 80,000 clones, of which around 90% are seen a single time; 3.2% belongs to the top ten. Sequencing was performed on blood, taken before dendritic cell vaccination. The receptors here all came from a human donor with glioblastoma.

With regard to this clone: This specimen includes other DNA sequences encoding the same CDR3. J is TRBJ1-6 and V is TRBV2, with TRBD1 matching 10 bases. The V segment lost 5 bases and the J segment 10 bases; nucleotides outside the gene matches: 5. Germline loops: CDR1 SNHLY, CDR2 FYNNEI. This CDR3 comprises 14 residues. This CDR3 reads CASSRSTGGSPLHF. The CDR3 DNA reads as TGTGCCAGCAGTAGATCGACAGGGGGCTCACCCCTCCACTTT.

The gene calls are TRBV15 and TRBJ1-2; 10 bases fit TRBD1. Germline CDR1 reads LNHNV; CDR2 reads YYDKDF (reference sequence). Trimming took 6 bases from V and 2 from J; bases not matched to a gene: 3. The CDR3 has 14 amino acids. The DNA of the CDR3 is TGTGCCACCAGGACAGGGGGCCCGAACTATGGCTACACCTTC. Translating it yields CATRTGGPNYGYTF.

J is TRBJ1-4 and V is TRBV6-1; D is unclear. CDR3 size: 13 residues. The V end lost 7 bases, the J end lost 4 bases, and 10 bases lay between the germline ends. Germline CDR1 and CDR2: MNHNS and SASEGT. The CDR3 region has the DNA TGTGCCAGCAAGCGGTCAAGTAATGAAAAACTGTTTTTT. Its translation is CASKRSSNEKLFF.

CDR3 DNA: TGTGCCAGCAGCTCCGTAGCGGGGGGCCCCTACAATGAGCAGTTCTTC. Its translation is CASSSVAGGPYNEQFF. This chain joins TRBV7-8 and TRBJ2-1; 10 bases map to TRBD2. Germline-derived CDR1 and CDR2 are SGHVS and FQNEAQ. J gave up 2 bases and V 4 bases, and 5 bases lay outside the gene matches. This CDR3 has 16 residues.

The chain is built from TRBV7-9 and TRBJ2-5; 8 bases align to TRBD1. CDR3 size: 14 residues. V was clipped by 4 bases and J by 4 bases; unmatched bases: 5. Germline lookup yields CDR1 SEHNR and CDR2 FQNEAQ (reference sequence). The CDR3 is CASSYGQGGETQYF. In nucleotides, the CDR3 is TGTGCCAGCAGCTACGGACAGGGTGGAGAGACCCAGTACTTC.

The CDR3 DNA sequence: TGTGCCAGTAGTATTACCGGGGGGCGACCCTACAATGAGCAGTTCTTC. It translates to CASSITGGRPYNEQFF. This chain connects TRBV19 to TRBJ2-1, with a weak D call TRBD2 (7 bases). There are 16 residues in the CDR3. Germline-derived CDR1 and CDR2 are LNHDA and SQIVND (reference sequence). The V end lost 3 bases, the J end lost 2 bases, and 14 bases lay between the germline ends.

The CDR3 sequence: CASSLIVYLGTGRTGELFF. The CDR3 region has the DNA TGCGCCAGCAGCTTGATCGTATATCTCGGGACAGGGCGAACCGGGGAGCTGTTTTTT. V gene TRBV5-1 combines with J gene TRBJ2-2; 9 bases are a match to TRBD1. V trimming: 1 base; J trimming: 5 bases; junction bases outside the gene matches: 15. The length of the CDR3 is 19 residues. Germline V gene data show CDR1 as SGHRS and CDR2 as YFSETQ.

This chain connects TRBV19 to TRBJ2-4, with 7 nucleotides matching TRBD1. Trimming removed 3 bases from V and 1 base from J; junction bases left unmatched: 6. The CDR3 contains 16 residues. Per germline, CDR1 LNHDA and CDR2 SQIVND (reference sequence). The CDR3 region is CASSIWVGGAKNIQYF. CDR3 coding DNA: TGTGCCAGTAGTATCTGGGTAGGGGGCGCCAAAAACATTCAGTACTTC.

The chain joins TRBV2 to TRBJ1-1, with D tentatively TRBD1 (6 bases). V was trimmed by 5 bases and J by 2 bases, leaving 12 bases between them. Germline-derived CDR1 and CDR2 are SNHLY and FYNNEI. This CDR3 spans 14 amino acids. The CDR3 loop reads CASSTYRENTEAFF. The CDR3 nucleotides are TGTGCCAGCAGTACTTACAGGGAAAACACTGAAGCTTTCTTT.

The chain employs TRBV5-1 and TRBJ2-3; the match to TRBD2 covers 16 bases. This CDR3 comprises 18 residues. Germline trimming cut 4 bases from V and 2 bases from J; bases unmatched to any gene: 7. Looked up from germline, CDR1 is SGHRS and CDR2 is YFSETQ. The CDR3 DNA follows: TGCGCCAGCAGCGGGGGACTAGCGGGAGGGACATCCACAGATACGCAGTATTTT. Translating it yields CASSGGLAGGTSTDTQYF.

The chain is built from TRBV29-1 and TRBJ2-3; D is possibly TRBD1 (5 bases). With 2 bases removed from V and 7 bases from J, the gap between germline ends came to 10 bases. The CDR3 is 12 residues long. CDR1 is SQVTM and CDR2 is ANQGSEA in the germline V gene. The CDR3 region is CSVEQGRNTQYF. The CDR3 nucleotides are TGCAGCGTTGAACAGGGTAGAAATACGCAGTATTTT.

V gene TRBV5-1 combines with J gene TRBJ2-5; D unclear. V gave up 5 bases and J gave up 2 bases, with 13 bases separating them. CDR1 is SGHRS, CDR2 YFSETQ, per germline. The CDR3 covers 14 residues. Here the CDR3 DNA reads TGCGCCAGCAGTTCATCGACTGTTCAAGAGACCCAGTACTTC. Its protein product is CASSSSTVQETQYF.

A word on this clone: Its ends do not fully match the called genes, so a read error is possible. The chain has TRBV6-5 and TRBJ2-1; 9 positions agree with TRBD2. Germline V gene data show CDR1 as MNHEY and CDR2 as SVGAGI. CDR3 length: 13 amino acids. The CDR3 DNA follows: TGTGCCAGCAAGTTAGCGGGAGACAATGGGCAGTTCTTC. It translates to CASKLAGDNGQFF.

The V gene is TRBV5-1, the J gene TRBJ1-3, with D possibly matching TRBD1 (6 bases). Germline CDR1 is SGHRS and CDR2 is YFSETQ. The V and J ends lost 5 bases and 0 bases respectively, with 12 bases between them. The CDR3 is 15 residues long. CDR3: CASSLGQPSGNTIYF. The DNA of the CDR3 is TGCGCCAGCAGTTTAGGACAGCCCTCTGGAAACACCATATATTTT.

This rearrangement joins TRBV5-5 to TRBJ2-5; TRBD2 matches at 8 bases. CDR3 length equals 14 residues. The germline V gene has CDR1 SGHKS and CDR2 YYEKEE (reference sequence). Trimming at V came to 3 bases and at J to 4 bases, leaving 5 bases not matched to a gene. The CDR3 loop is CASSSGGGRETQYF. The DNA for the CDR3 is TGTGCCAGCAGCTCAGGCGGGGGGCGAGAGACCCAGTACTTC. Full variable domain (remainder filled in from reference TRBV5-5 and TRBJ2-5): DAGVTQSPTHLIKTRGQQVTLRCSPISGHKSVSWYQQVLGQGPQFIFQYYEKEERGRGNFPDRFSARQFPNYSSELNVNALLLGDSALYLCASSSGGGRETQYFGPGTRLLVL.

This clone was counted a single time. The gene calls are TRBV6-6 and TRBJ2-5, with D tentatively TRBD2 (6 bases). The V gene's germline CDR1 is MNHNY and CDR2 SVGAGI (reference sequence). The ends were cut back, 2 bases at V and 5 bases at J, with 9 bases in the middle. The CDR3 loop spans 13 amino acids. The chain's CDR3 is CASSYRAGETQYF. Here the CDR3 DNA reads TGTGCCAGCAGTTACCGGGCGGGGGAGACCCAGTACTTC.

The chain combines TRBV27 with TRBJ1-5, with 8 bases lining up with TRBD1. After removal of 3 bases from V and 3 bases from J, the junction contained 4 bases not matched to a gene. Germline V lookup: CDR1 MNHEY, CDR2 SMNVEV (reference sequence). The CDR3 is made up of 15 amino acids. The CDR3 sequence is CASSFTTGVNQPQHF. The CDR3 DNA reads TGTGCCAGCAGTTTCACGACAGGGGTCAATCAGCCCCAGCATTTT.

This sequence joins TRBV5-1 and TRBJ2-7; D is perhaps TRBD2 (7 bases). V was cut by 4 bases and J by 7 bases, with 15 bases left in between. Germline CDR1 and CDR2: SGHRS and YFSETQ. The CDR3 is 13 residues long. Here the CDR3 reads CASSPGGREEQYF. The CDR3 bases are TGCGCCAGCAGCCCTGGGGGGCGGGAGGAGCAGTACTTC.

In DNA, the CDR3 is TGTGCCAGCAGTTCACCCTCAGGGGGCGATGATGGCTACACCTTC. Translating it yields CASSSPSGGDDGYTF. The chain carries TRBV27 and TRBJ1-2, with 8 positions matching TRBD1. The CDR3 length is 15 residues. Trimming took 4 bases from V and 6 from J; bases not matched to a gene: 10. Germline-derived CDR1 and CDR2 are MNHEY and SMNVEV (reference sequence).

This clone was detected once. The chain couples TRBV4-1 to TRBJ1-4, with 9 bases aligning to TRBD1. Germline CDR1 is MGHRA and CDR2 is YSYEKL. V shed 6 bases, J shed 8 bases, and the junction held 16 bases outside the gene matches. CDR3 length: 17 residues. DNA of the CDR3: TGCGCCAGCAGTCGAAAGTCTCCGGGACAGGGTTCGGAAAAACTGTTTTTT. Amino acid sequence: CASSRKSPGQGSEKLFF.